These T cell receptor beta chains were read from a single sample in a study of blood T cell repertoires in COVID-19. Here immunoSEQ multiplex PCR was the method, and the copy in TCRdb shows in-frame clones only, minus some. Of under 200,000 clones listed, 90% to 95% are singletons. Material for sequencing was peripheral blood. Receptor source: a man in his forties or fifties with acute or convalescent COVID-19. The CDR3 runs from the conserved cysteine through the conserved F or W. Fields, in order: CDR3 protein, CDR3 DNA, clone size, D gene, J gene, V gene. A D gene is named only where the DNA matches it firmly. Not all rows give a size; the values are once, few, many and, for expanded clones, a class.

cdr3_aa: CASSLAGVALNTGELFF; cdr3_nt: TGTGCCAGCAGCTTGGCCGGGGTAGCCCTGAACACCGGGGAGCTGTTTTTT; clone_size: -; d_call: -; j_call: TRBJ2-2; v_call: TRBV5-4
cdr3_aa: CASSTPGQGFSEQFF; cdr3_nt: TGTGCCAGCAGTACGCCGGGACAGGGTTTTTCTGAGCAGTTCTTC; clone_size: -; d_call: TRBD1; j_call: TRBJ2-1; v_call: TRBV28
cdr3_aa: CASSLVESSGVYEQYF; cdr3_nt: TGTGCCAGCAGCTTAGTAGAGTCCAGCGGGGTCTACGAGCAGTACTTC; clone_size: few; d_call: TRBD2; j_call: TRBJ2-7; v_call: TRBV11-2
cdr3_aa: CASRYGQGQSYEQYF; cdr3_nt: TGTGCCAGCAGATATGGACAGGGACAGTCCTACGAGCAGTACTTC; clone_size: -; d_call: TRBD1; j_call: TRBJ2-7; v_call: TRBV6-1
cdr3_aa: CAWSVSASNEQFF; cdr3_nt: TGTGCCTGGAGTGTAAGCGCTAGCAATGAGCAGTTCTTC; clone_size: -; d_call: -; j_call: TRBJ2-1; v_call: TRBV30
cdr3_aa: CASSLVGGQIYGYTF; cdr3_nt: TGTGCCAGCAGCTTGGTTGGAGGACAGATTTATGGCTACACCTTC; clone_size: -; d_call: -; j_call: TRBJ1-2; v_call: TRBV5-5
cdr3_aa: CASSSGQAGVEKLFF; cdr3_nt: TGCGCCAGCAGCTCGGGACAGGCGGGGGTCGAAAAACTGTTTTTT; clone_size: -; d_call: TRBD1; j_call: TRBJ1-4; v_call: TRBV5-1
cdr3_aa: CASMTGTSNQPQHF; cdr3_nt: TGTGCCAGTATGACAGGGACTAGCAATCAGCCCCAGCATTTT; clone_size: few; d_call: TRBD1; j_call: TRBJ1-5; v_call: TRBV19
cdr3_aa: CASTAGSYGYTF; cdr3_nt: TGCGCCAGCACCGCGGGGTCCTATGGCTACACCTTC; clone_size: -; d_call: -; j_call: TRBJ1-2; v_call: TRBV5-1
cdr3_aa: CASSLPDRYYGYTF; cdr3_nt: TGTGCCAGCAGTTTACCCGACAGATACTATGGCTACACCTTC; clone_size: once; d_call: -; j_call: TRBJ1-2; v_call: TRBV28
cdr3_aa: CASRWDITYEQYF; cdr3_nt: TGTGCCAGCCGATGGGACATCACCTACGAGCAGTACTTC; clone_size: -; d_call: -; j_call: TRBJ2-7; v_call: TRBV18
cdr3_aa: CASSDNRGPSYNEQFF; cdr3_nt: TGTGCCAGCAGCGACAACAGGGGACCCTCCTACAATGAGCAGTTCTTC; clone_size: -; d_call: TRBD1; j_call: TRBJ2-1; v_call: TRBV7-2
cdr3_aa: CASSVGRSGVVDTQYF; cdr3_nt: TGTGCCAGCAGCGTAGGAAGGAGCGGGGTAGTAGATACGCAGTATTTT; clone_size: -; d_call: TRBD2; j_call: TRBJ2-3; v_call: TRBV9
cdr3_aa: CASSPRQGDHEQYF; cdr3_nt: TGTGCCAGCTCACCACGACAGGGGGACCACGAGCAGTACTTC; clone_size: few; d_call: TRBD1; j_call: TRBJ2-7; v_call: TRBV18
cdr3_aa: CASSPARGLPPSSGNTIYF; cdr3_nt: TGTGCCAGCAGCCCGGCCAGGGGGCTACCCCCCAGCTCTGGAAACACCATATATTTT; clone_size: -; d_call: TRBD1; j_call: TRBJ1-3; v_call: TRBV2
cdr3_aa: CASIRPGLGFGEQFF; cdr3_nt: TGCGCCAGCATTCGGCCGGGACTAGGGTTCGGTGAGCAGTTCTTC; clone_size: -; d_call: TRBD2; j_call: TRBJ2-1; v_call: TRBV10-1
cdr3_aa: CASSITGGNQPQHF; cdr3_nt: TGTGCCAGTAGTATAACGGGGGGCAATCAGCCCCAGCATTTT; clone_size: -; d_call: -; j_call: TRBJ1-5; v_call: TRBV19
cdr3_aa: CASSYGRAKNIQYF; cdr3_nt: TGTGCCAGCAGTTACGGGAGAGCCAAAAACATTCAGTACTTC; clone_size: few; d_call: -; j_call: TRBJ2-4; v_call: TRBV6-5
cdr3_aa: CASSPGTSGYTGELFF; cdr3_nt: TGTGCCAGCAGCCCCGGGACTAGCGGTTACACCGGGGAGCTGTTTTTT; clone_size: -; d_call: TRBD2; j_call: TRBJ2-2; v_call: TRBV27
cdr3_aa: CASSSPTSGTYNEQFF; cdr3_nt: TGTGCCAGCAGCTCCCCGACTAGCGGGACCTACAATGAGCAGTTCTTC; clone_size: -; d_call: TRBD2; j_call: TRBJ2-1; v_call: TRBV7-9
cdr3_aa: CAWSGLAGETQYF; cdr3_nt: TGTGCCTGGAGTGGACTAGCGGGAGAGACCCAGTACTTC; clone_size: -; d_call: TRBD2; j_call: TRBJ2-5; v_call: TRBV30
cdr3_aa: CASKTGSGRADTQYF; cdr3_nt: TGTGCCAGCAAGACCGGCAGCGGGAGGGCAGATACGCAGTATTTT; clone_size: -; d_call: TRBD2; j_call: TRBJ2-3; v_call: TRBV2
cdr3_aa: CASSLAGSTYEQYF; cdr3_nt: TGTGCCAGCAGCTTGGCAGGGTCGACCTACGAGCAGTACTTC; clone_size: -; d_call: -; j_call: TRBJ2-7; v_call: TRBV5-6
cdr3_aa: CASSLREDYGYTF; cdr3_nt: TGTGCCAGCAGCTTAAGGGAGGACTATGGCTACACCTTC; clone_size: -; d_call: -; j_call: TRBJ1-2; v_call: TRBV28
cdr3_aa: CAISAGATNEQFF; cdr3_nt: TGTGCCATCAGTGCAGGGGCCACGAATGAGCAGTTCTTC; clone_size: -; d_call: -; j_call: TRBJ2-1; v_call: TRBV10-3
cdr3_aa: CASSWTGEDSPLHF; cdr3_nt: TGTGCCAGCAGCTGGACAGGGGAGGATTCACCCCTCCACTTT; clone_size: -; d_call: TRBD1; j_call: TRBJ1-6; v_call: TRBV7-2
cdr3_aa: CASSLGGLEYF; cdr3_nt: TGCGCCAGCAGCTTAGGGGGCCTCGAGTACTTC; clone_size: -; d_call: TRBD1; j_call: TRBJ2-7; v_call: TRBV5-1
cdr3_aa: CASSPGLAGANEQFF; cdr3_nt: TGTGCCAGCTCACCCGGACTAGCGGGAGCCAATGAGCAGTTCTTC; clone_size: -; d_call: TRBD2; j_call: TRBJ2-1; v_call: TRBV18
cdr3_aa: CASSPGGGQIYNEQFF; cdr3_nt: TGTGCCAGCAGCCCCGGGGGGGGACAGATATACAATGAGCAGTTCTTC; clone_size: once; d_call: -; j_call: TRBJ2-1; v_call: TRBV2
cdr3_aa: CASGDTSELFF; cdr3_nt: TGTGCCAGCGGGGACACCTCCGAGCTGTTTTTT; clone_size: -; d_call: -; j_call: TRBJ2-2; v_call: TRBV3-1/TRBV3-2
cdr3_aa: CATTRRRERYNEQFF; cdr3_nt: TGTGCCACCACCCGCCGGCGGGAGAGGTACAATGAGCAGTTCTTC; clone_size: -; d_call: TRBD2; j_call: TRBJ2-1; v_call: TRBV15